These 15 T cell receptor beta chains share one sample of origin, sequenced in a study of T-cell reconstitution after alpha-beta-depleted transplantation in children. A library of TCRbeta sequences, prepared with unique molecular identifiers, was generated. TCRdb called the PCR reads again in MiXCR, with one record for every CDR3 protein. The sample yields about 830,000 distinct CDR3 sequences, around 17% seen once. The material was PBMCs, mostly from graft donor cells, obtained 360 days after TCRalphabeta/CD19-depleted stem cell transplant. These receptor sequences come from a male patient under 18 who had a stem cell transplant for acute lymphoblastic leukemia, so the T cells may come from the graft donor.

The J gene is TRBJ1-1, the V gene TRBV18; D remains ambiguous. The CDR3 is 13 residues long. Germline V gene data show CDR1 as KGHSH and CDR2 as LQKENI. V was clipped by 2 bases and J by 7 bases, with 11 bases between them. The CDR3 DNA reads TGTGCCAGCTCACCATCACCGGGGTATGAAGCTTTCTTT. This encodes CASSPSPGYEAFF.

This clonotype showed up just a few times. Here the CDR3 reads CASSLLTPFSGTQYF. The CDR3 region has the DNA TGTGCCAGCAGCTTACTCACCCCCTTTTCGGGTACGCAGTATTTT. The V and J genes are TRBV7-2 and TRBJ2-3; D is ambiguous. Trimming removed 2 bases at V and 8 bases at J, with 17 bases between. This CDR3 has 15 residues. From germline, CDR1 is SGHTA and CDR2 FQGNSA.

The chain joins TRBV2 to TRBJ1-2, with TRBD1 matching 9 bases. The CDR3 sequence is 13 residues long. V lost 4 bases, J lost 7 bases, and 4 bases stayed unmatched. CDR1 and CDR2 from the germline V gene are SNHLY and FYNNEI. CDR3 sequence: CASSARTGVGYTF. The CDR3 DNA sequence: TGTGCCAGCAGTGCCCGGACAGGGGTTGGCTACACCTTC.

The V and J genes are TRBV9 and TRBJ2-3; 9 bases fit TRBD1. The CDR3 totals 15 residues. CDR1 is SGDLS and CDR2 is YYNGEE in the germline V gene. The V gene end was trimmed by 3 bases and the J gene end by 9 bases; junction bases not matched to a gene: 11. The CDR3 DNA follows: TGTGCCAGCAGCGATTGGGGGACAGGGACCCCAACGCAGTATTTT. It codes for CASSDWGTGTPTQYF. The complete variable domain, with remaining parts taken from reference TRBV9 and TRBJ2-3, reads DSGVTQTPKHLITATGQRVTLRCSPRSGDLSVYWYQQSLDQGLQFLIQYYNGEERAKGNILERFSAQQFPDLHSELNLSSLELGDSALYFCASSDWGTGTPTQYFGPGTRLTVL.

This clonotype occurred a few times. The chain recombines TRBV5-6 with TRBJ2-7, with TRBD2 matching 7 bases. CDR1 SGHDT and CDR2 YYEEEE come from the germline V gene. The CDR3 loop spans 20 amino acids. V was pared by 2 bases and J by 0 bases, with 20 bases of the junction left unmatched. The CDR3 spells CASSLEFSFLERGNSYEQYF. CDR3 DNA sequence: TGTGCCAGCAGCTTAGAGTTTTCATTTTTGGAGCGGGGTAACTCCTACGAGCAGTACTTC.

The rearrangement uses TRBV7-6 and TRBJ2-1; perhaps TRBD2 as D (6 bases). Trimming took off 4 bases at V and 3 bases at J, with 13 bases between the two ends. The germline V gene encodes CDR1 SGHVS and CDR2 FNYEAQ. CDR3 length equals 15 residues. This CDR3 is CASSSPGTLYNEQFF. The DNA of the CDR3 is TGTGCCAGCAGCTCCCCCGGGACTCTCTACAATGAGCAGTTCTTC.

V usage is TRBV5-1 and J usage is TRBJ2-1, with a tentative D call TRBD2 (5 bases). This CDR3 is built from 14 residues. V lost 4 bases, J lost 9 bases, and 17 bases lay in between. Germline lookup yields CDR1 SGHRS and CDR2 YFSETQ. This chain's CDR3 is CASSNRGYSAEQFF. CDR3 DNA sequence: TGCGCCAGCAGCAACCGGGGTTATTCTGCTGAGCAGTTCTTC. Full variable domain (rest looked up from reference TRBV5-1 and TRBJ2-1): KAGVTQTPRYLIKTRGQQVTLSCSPISGHRSVSWYQQTPGQGLQFLFEYFSETQRNKGNFPGRFSGRQFSNSRSEMNVSTLELGDSALYLCASSNRGYSAEQFFGPGTRLTVL.

The chain is built from TRBV20-1 and TRBJ1-5; the D is unclear. Germline CDR1 DFQATT, CDR2 SNEGSKA (reference sequence). V was shortened by 3 bases and J by 6 bases, with 12 bases between the two germline ends. The CDR3 totals 13 residues. CDR3 in DNA: TGCAGTGCTAGGTCGGCAGGCTCTCAGCCCCAGCATTTT. This encodes CSARSAGSQPQHF.

This clonotype was picked up many times. This chain connects TRBV5-1 to TRBJ2-3, with TRBD2 matching over 10 bases. Germline values: CDR1 SGHRS, CDR2 YFSETQ. Trimming cost V 4 bases and J 0 bases; bases outside gene matches: 5. CDR3 length: 16 amino acids. The CDR3 DNA sequence: TGCGCCAGCAGCACCACTAGCGGGGCTAGCACAGATACGCAGTATTTT. Its translation is CASSTTSGASTDTQYF.

V is TRBV3-1 and J is TRBJ2-3; 9 nucleotides match TRBD2. Germline V gene sequence: CDR1 LGHDT, CDR2 YNNKEL (reference sequence). The CDR3 sequence is 17 residues long. After removal of 0 bases from V and 2 bases from J, the junction contained 6 bases not matched to a gene. CDR3 sequence reads: CASSQEGPGLATDTQYF. The CDR3 bases are TGTGCCAGCAGCCAAGAGGGTCCGGGACTAGCCACAGATACGCAGTATTTT.

The table lists this clonotype with a few counts. The chain combines TRBV5-1 with TRBJ1-5; D not resolved. Trimming cost V 1 base and J 0 bases, with 8 bases left between them. Germline CDR1 reads SGHRS; CDR2 reads YFSETQ. The CDR3 covers 15 residues. The CDR3 DNA sequence: TGCGCCAGCAGCTTGTTTCCGGATAGCAATCAGCCCCAGCATTTT. Its protein product is CASSLFPDSNQPQHF.

This sequence joins TRBV18 and TRBJ2-7, with 7 nucleotides matching TRBD2. V shed 0 bases, J shed 3 bases, and the junction held 5 bases outside the gene matches. CDR3 length equals 15 residues. Per the germline V gene, CDR1 is KGHSH and CDR2 is LQKENI. The CDR3 DNA sequence: TGTGCCAGCTCACCACCGGGAGGGTGGGGCTACGAGCAGTACTTC. It yields the protein CASSPPGGWGYEQYF.

This clonotype was seen only a few times. The V call is TRBV10-2, the J call TRBJ1-5, with D uncertain. The CDR3 is 15 amino acids. Germline CDR1 is WSHSY and CDR2 is SAAADI. Trimming cost V 2 bases and J 5 bases, with 13 bases left between them. CDR3: CASSEHGVLYQPQHF. In DNA, the CDR3 is TGCGCCAGCAGTGAGCATGGCGTATTGTATCAGCCCCAGCATTTT.

The V and J genes are TRBV7-8 and TRBJ2-1, with 10 bases that match TRBD2. Trimming removed 1 base from V and 8 bases from J; junction bases left unmatched: 8. This CDR3 comprises 16 residues. CDR1 and CDR2 (germline): SGHVS, FQNEAQ. The CDR3: CASSLDPSGTSDEQFF. The CDR3 bases are TGTGCCAGCAGCTTAGATCCTAGCGGGACTAGCGATGAGCAGTTCTTC.

This clonotype was counted between two and nine times. This sequence joins TRBV5-1 and TRBJ2-1; TRBD1 or TRBD2 may be the D gene (5 bases each). Germline values: CDR1 SGHRS, CDR2 YFSETQ. The CDR3 has 16 residues. V was cut by 2 bases and J by 5 bases, with 17 bases left in between. The CDR3 DNA is TGCGCCAGCAGCTTTACCCCTCTAGAGGGACACAATGAGCAGTTCTTC. Residues: CASSFTPLEGHNEQFF.